This note documents a single TCR beta chain sequence. Its cognate antigen is unknown. Per germline, CDR1 SGHRS and CDR2 YFSETQ. The ends were cut back, 3 bases at V and 0 bases at J, with 13 bases in the middle. CDR3 length: 17 amino acids. The table came from immunoSEQ multiplex PCR; TCRdb's copy has only in-frame clones and leaves some out. Of 100,000 to 140,000 clones listed, roughly 90% are singletons. These data belong to a study of T cell responses to AZD1222 COVID-19 vaccine. General observations from the study: Unmutated variant regions are reportedly targeted by nearly half of spike-specific TCRs. Females outnumbered males among donors, who were mostly white British; clonal diversity was possibly underestimated. Sampling that yielded the repertoires occurred only after the peak T cell response.

This specimen was peripheral blood, taken on day 0 of AZD1222 vaccination. The chain links TRBV5-1 to TRBJ1-6, with D perhaps matching TRBD1 (6 bases). This sequence was found in an adult in good health. The CDR3 loop reads CASSSLTGSSYNSPLHF. In nucleotides, the CDR3 is TGCGCCAGCAGCTCCCTCACAGGGAGCTCCTATAATTCACCCCTCCACTTT.